This T cell receptor (beta chain) was observed in a study of chemoradiotherapy in HPV16-positive cancers. The overall study: A couple of HPV16-positive patients' cells yielded candidate HPV-specific clones and common motifs.

The repertoire was sequenced with immunoSEQ multiplex PCR; TCRdb's copy has only in-frame clones and lacks some. The sample contains 9,500 to 15,000 clones, 70% to 80% of which appear only once. Study results and limitations: HPV-responsive T-cell expansion during chemoradiotherapy was linked to improved recurrence-free survival in HPV16-positive patients. Candidate HPV-specific clones and E7-related TCR motifs grew in tumor during treatment.

Concerning this clone itself: What it binds is unknown.

This CDR3 comprises 11 residues. CDR1 is DFQATT and CDR2 is SNEGSKA in the germline V gene (reference sequence). The V and J ends lost 5 bases and 6 bases respectively, with 10 bases between them. This specimen was acquired from a patient who underwent chemoradiotherapy. The sequence was collected from a human donor with HPV-associated anogenital cancer. The chain recombines TRBV20-1 with TRBJ1-2; no definite D call. The CDR3 here is CSAPGGDGYTF. DNA of the CDR3: TGCAGTGCTCCCGGAGGCGATGGCTACACCTTC.